Below, one T cell receptor beta chain is given with its context. Other DNA sequences from this sample encode an identical CDR3 as well. The donors, all of them Caucasian adults, lived in Nashville, Tennessee. The investigators split CD4+ cells into a CD45RA+ naive subset and a CD45RA-negative memory subset. Splitting of each subset's genomic DNA was done evenly across several immunoSEQ plates. Assay used: immunoSEQ multiplex PCR; TCRdb lists only in-frame clones, some missing. The data contain 2 million to 2.5 million clones, roughly 95% of them singletons. The sample comes from a study of shared clonotypes between healthy human individuals. In germline, CDR1 is MNHNY, CDR2 SVGAGI (reference sequence). The CDR3 contains 14 residues. Unmatched junction bases numbered 8, after V lost 6 bases and J lost 5 bases.

The chain combines TRBV6-6 with TRBJ2-5, with 8 bases fitting TRBD1. This TCR was sampled from a man between 18 and 29 years old in good health. What was sequenced was naive CD4+ T cells sorted from blood. Regarding subset: CD45RA+ positively selected. CDR3 sequence: CASRPGGAGETQYF. DNA of the CDR3: TGTGCCAGCAGACCAGGGGGCGCGGGGGAGACCCAGTACTTC.